This T cell receptor (beta chain) was found in a study of T cell responses to AZD1222 COVID-19 vaccine. The method was immunoSEQ multiplex PCR; TCRdb's version includes in-frame clones alone and lacks a portion of them. The sample contains 120,000 to 150,000 clones, around 83% of which appear only once. Notes on this clone: Antigen specificity is unknown.

The study's findings and limits: Seropositive status at baseline applied to only a handful of AZD1222 recipients. Reportedly, nearly half of unique spike TCRs recognized epitopes outside B.1.351/B.1.1.7 mutations. The donors showed a predominance of white British ancestry and of females, with possible underestimation of clonal diversity.

This specimen consisted of peripheral blood, obtained 28 days after the second AZD1222 dose. The receptor was isolated from an adult who received the AZD1222 COVID-19 vaccine.

CDR3 loop: CASSAAGVTDTQYF. The CDR3 DNA reads as TGCGCCAGCAGTGCCGCGGGGGTGACAGATACGCAGTATTTT. This rearrangement joins TRBV10-1 to TRBJ2-3; 7 bases fit TRBD2. Germline CDR1 WNHNN, CDR2 SYGVQD (reference sequence). The CDR3 sequence is 14 residues long. With V trimmed by 4 bases and J by 3 bases, 4 bases remained unmatched.